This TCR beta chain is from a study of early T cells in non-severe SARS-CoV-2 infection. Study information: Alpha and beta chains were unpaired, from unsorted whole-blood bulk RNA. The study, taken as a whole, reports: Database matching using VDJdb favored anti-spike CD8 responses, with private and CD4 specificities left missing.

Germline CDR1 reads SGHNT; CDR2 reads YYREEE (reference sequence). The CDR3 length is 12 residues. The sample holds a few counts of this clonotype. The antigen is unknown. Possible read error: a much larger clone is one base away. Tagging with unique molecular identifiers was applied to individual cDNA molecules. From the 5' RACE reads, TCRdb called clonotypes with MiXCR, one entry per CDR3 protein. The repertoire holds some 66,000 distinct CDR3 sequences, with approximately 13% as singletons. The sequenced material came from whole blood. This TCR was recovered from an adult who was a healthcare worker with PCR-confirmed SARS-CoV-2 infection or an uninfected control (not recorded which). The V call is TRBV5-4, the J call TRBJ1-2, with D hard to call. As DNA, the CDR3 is TGTGTCAGCAGCATAGAGCAATATGGCTACACCTTC. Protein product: CVSSIEQYGYTF.